This T cell receptor (beta chain) originates from a study of Graves' ophthalmopathy and Graves' hyperthyroidism. The V end lost 6 bases, the J end lost 5 bases, and 9 bases lay between the germline ends. The CDR3 sequence is 11 residues long. Germline V gives CDR1 DFQATT, CDR2 SNEGSKA (reference sequence). Researchers took RNA transcripts and amplified TCR beta CDR3 regions from them. First-round RT-PCR used HTBI primers; second-round multiplex PCR followed. Each CDR3 protein is one row after TCRdb ran MiXCR on the multiplex PCR reads. This sample has roughly 50,000 distinct CDR3 sequences, with approximately 50% found just once. The sample holds many counts of this clonotype. The diagnostic workup employed clinical symptoms, serum thyroxine, TRAb, thyroid ultrasound and orbital computed tomography. What supplied the PBMCs was 10 ml of fresh peripheral blood.

The sample consisted of peripheral blood. The rearrangement links TRBV20-1 to TRBJ2-3; unclear D gene. The sequence was collected from an adult woman with Graves' ophthalmopathy. CDR3 DNA: TGCAGTGCCCCAAGGGTAGATACGCAGTATTTT. It yields the protein CSAPRVDTQYF.